A selection of T cell receptor beta chains follows, all from one sample in a study of blood T cell repertoires in COVID-19. Produced via immunoSEQ multiplex PCR; TCRdb's table is partial and in-frame only. The data show about 360,000 clones, 70% to 85% seen once. Sequencing used peripheral blood. Receptors were obtained from a human donor with acute or convalescent COVID-19. The donor label of this sample is uncertain. Both conserved end residues are part of each CDR3. Fields, in order: V gene, D gene, CDR3 protein. The D gene is left open where the match is weak.

v_call: TRBV19
d_call: .
cdr3_aa: CASSISVNYGYTF

v_call: TRBV5-8
d_call: .
cdr3_aa: CASSLRGGNTIYF

v_call: TRBV19
d_call: .
cdr3_aa: CASSAAGILPNNEQFF

v_call: TRBV5-6
d_call: .
cdr3_aa: CASSTSWGQVSTGELFF

v_call: TRBV20-1
d_call: .
cdr3_aa: CSASDHRTYGYTF

v_call: TRBV2
d_call: TRBD2
cdr3_aa: CASSEGAAGEMKQYF

v_call: TRBV6-5
d_call: TRBD2
cdr3_aa: CASSGLAGGYNEQFF

v_call: TRBV10-3
d_call: .
cdr3_aa: CAAGGGVSETQYF

v_call: TRBV6-1
d_call: .
cdr3_aa: CASSEAFGRGNTEAFF

v_call: TRBV9
d_call: TRBD2
cdr3_aa: CASSVGLAGGPADTQYF

v_call: TRBV29-1
d_call: TRBD1
cdr3_aa: CSVTGTGFDEQYF

v_call: TRBV10-3
d_call: TRBD2
cdr3_aa: CAISKAGTQETQYF

v_call: TRBV13
d_call: .
cdr3_aa: CASSLGGHTDTQYF

v_call: TRBV7-6
d_call: TRBD2
cdr3_aa: CASSLEKAGAVNTQYF

v_call: TRBV7-2
d_call: .
cdr3_aa: CASSLQGGGSSYNEQFF

v_call: TRBV6-6
d_call: .
cdr3_aa: CASIGEGTGANVLTF

v_call: TRBV12-3/TRBV12-4
d_call: .
cdr3_aa: CASRGGYGYTF

v_call: TRBV27
d_call: .
cdr3_aa: CASSLLGGRGVSYNEQFF

v_call: TRBV2
d_call: TRBD2
cdr3_aa: CASSFGSGRSYEQYF

v_call: TRBV4-1
d_call: .
cdr3_aa: CASSQDVETVRSYEQYF

v_call: TRBV2
d_call: TRBD1
cdr3_aa: CASGTDRASYNEQFF

v_call: TRBV6-5
d_call: TRBD1
cdr3_aa: CASQQGHEQYF

v_call: TRBV4-1
d_call: TRBD1
cdr3_aa: CASSQAIGQGVWVRTEAFF

v_call: TRBV2
d_call: .
cdr3_aa: CASRDSSNSYEQYF

v_call: TRBV18
d_call: .
cdr3_aa: CASSPPGPGANEKLFF

v_call: TRBV5-1
d_call: .
cdr3_aa: CASSSGGYEQYF

v_call: TRBV4-2
d_call: .
cdr3_aa: CASSQDSGPRYGYTF

v_call: TRBV10-2
d_call: .
cdr3_aa: CASRDSQRLQETQYF

v_call: TRBV6-5
d_call: .
cdr3_aa: CASSSTGTYNSPLHF

v_call: TRBV15
d_call: .
cdr3_aa: CATSRGQLNTEAFF

v_call: TRBV10-2
d_call: .
cdr3_aa: CASSDYGGVATQYF

v_call: TRBV7-8
d_call: .
cdr3_aa: CASSLVVINTGELFF

v_call: TRBV2
d_call: TRBD1
cdr3_aa: CASSIRGQGGYSPLHF

v_call: TRBV30
d_call: .
cdr3_aa: CAWSVGRYYNEQFF

v_call: TRBV5-1
d_call: .
cdr3_aa: CASSFEGTGNTIYF

v_call: TRBV28
d_call: TRBD2
cdr3_aa: CASSTSTSGSQEQFF

v_call: TRBV2
d_call: TRBD1
cdr3_aa: CASSEMQGVIGHDYEQYF

v_call: TRBV19
d_call: TRBD1
cdr3_aa: CASSSPPGQGFGNQPQHF

v_call: TRBV3-1/TRBV3-2
d_call: .
cdr3_aa: CASSQAGGGGNTIYF

v_call: TRBV18
d_call: TRBD1
cdr3_aa: CASSLAVGGQNYGYTF

v_call: TRBV30
d_call: .
cdr3_aa: CAWSVLKYEQYF

v_call: TRBV20-1
d_call: TRBD1
cdr3_aa: CSASDPGTGLFF

v_call: TRBV28
d_call: TRBD1
cdr3_aa: CASSPTLRALTPGTGHGYTF

v_call: TRBV12-5
d_call: .
cdr3_aa: CASGLVRAGEGNTEAFF

v_call: TRBV6-5
d_call: .
cdr3_aa: CAIQEEVNYGYTF

v_call: TRBV7-6
d_call: TRBD1
cdr3_aa: CASSLAGQGETQYF

v_call: TRBV4-1
d_call: .
cdr3_aa: CASSHGNRKKLFF

v_call: TRBV19
d_call: .
cdr3_aa: CASSMVGNTGELFF

v_call: TRBV7-8
d_call: .
cdr3_aa: CASSPRQQTYNEQFF

v_call: TRBV7-9
d_call: .
cdr3_aa: CASSLSFWGMMNTGELFF

v_call: TRBV2
d_call: .
cdr3_aa: CASSESSGQETQYF

v_call: TRBV21-1
d_call: .
cdr3_aa: CARPNSFILWTNEKLFF

v_call: TRBV18
d_call: .
cdr3_aa: CASSPSIAGERSPLHF

v_call: TRBV28
d_call: .
cdr3_aa: CASSLDGTEDEKLFF

v_call: TRBV6-5
d_call: TRBD1
cdr3_aa: CASSYGQGATNEKLFF